This entry lists 9 T cell receptor beta chains sequenced from one sample in a study of shared clonotypes between healthy human individuals. CD8 cells regarded as naive lacked CD45RO, were positively chosen for CCR7, and omitted terminally differentiated effector memory CD45RA+ cells. Sequencing was performed with immunoSEQ multiplex PCR; in TCRdb, only in-frame clones are kept and a portion is missing. The sample has around 600,000 clones; 95% to 98% are singletons. Source material: naive CD8+ T cells sorted from blood. All receptors derive from a man aged 30 to 39 in good health.

The chain carries TRBV5-4 and TRBJ1-2; possible D gene TRBD1, 5 bases. Trimming cost V 4 bases and J 5 bases, with 18 bases left between them. The CDR3 has 15 amino acids. Germline assignment: CDR1 SGHNT and CDR2 YYREEE (reference sequence). The CDR3 spells CASSPQDQGSYGYTF. The CDR3 DNA reads as TGTGCCAGCAGCCCCCAGGATCAGGGCTCGTATGGCTACACCTTC.

The rearrangement links TRBV27 to TRBJ1-1; 8 bases line up with TRBD1. Per germline, CDR1 MNHEY and CDR2 SMNVEV (reference sequence). Trimming at V came to 4 bases and at J to 1 base, leaving 5 bases not matched to a gene. The CDR3 length is 15 residues. The CDR3 coding sequence is TGTGCCAGCAGTTCACCTGACAGGGGGAACACTGAAGCTTTCTTT. Translated, it gives CASSSPDRGNTEAFF.

A note on this clone: Other DNA sequences of this sample code for an identical CDR3. This chain joins TRBV28 and TRBJ1-5; TRBD1 is a possible D gene (5 bases). Looked up from germline, CDR1 is MDHEN and CDR2 is SYDVKM. Trimming stripped 3 bases from V and 6 bases from J, with 9 bases between. CDR3 length equals 13 residues. CDR3 sequence: CASSLGQGQPQHF. CDR3 bases: TGTGCCAGCAGTTTGGGTCAGGGTCAGCCCCAGCATTTT.

V usage is TRBV13 and J usage is TRBJ1-2; 7 bases are a match to TRBD1. In germline, CDR1 is PRHDT, CDR2 FYEKMQ (reference sequence). This CDR3 spans 18 amino acids. Unmatched junction bases numbered 18, after V lost 0 bases and J lost 8 bases. The CDR3 DNA is TGTGCCAGCAGCTTAGGCCTAACGGAGGGACAGCCGAGAGTAGGCTACACCTTC. Protein sequence: CASSLGLTEGQPRVGYTF.

V gene TRBV4-1 combines with J gene TRBJ2-7; the D gene could be TRBD1 or TRBD2 (5 bases each). The CDR3 loop spans 14 amino acids. Germline-derived CDR1 and CDR2 are MGHRA and YSYEKL. The V end was cut by 3 bases, the J end by 3 bases, with 12 bases between. This CDR3 reads CASSHMMGDYEQYF. The CDR3 DNA reads TGCGCCAGCAGCCACATGATGGGGGACTACGAGCAGTACTTC.

This chain uses TRBV5-1 with TRBJ2-7; 10 positions agree with TRBD2. The germline V gene has CDR1 SGHRS and CDR2 YFSETQ. Unmatched junction bases numbered 13, after V lost 7 bases and J lost 6 bases. There are 15 residues in the CDR3. The CDR3 loop reads CASGAGASGRPEQYF. The CDR3 nucleotides are TGCGCCAGCGGCGCGGGGGCTAGCGGGAGACCCGAGCAGTACTTC.

J is TRBJ2-5 and V is TRBV4-1; no definite D call. In germline, CDR1 is MGHRA, CDR2 YSYEKL. CDR3 length: 17 amino acids. Trimming left V 0 bases short and J 1 base short, with 15 bases between. CDR3 protein: CASSQEVADSAQETQYF. CDR3 DNA: TGCGCCAGCAGCCAAGAGGTGGCAGACTCGGCCCAAGAGACCCAGTACTTC.

The chain combines TRBV5-5 with TRBJ1-5; no firm D call. The length of the CDR3 is 15 residues. V lost 2 bases to trimming and J lost 0 bases, with 9 bases between them. The germline V gene encodes CDR1 SGHKS and CDR2 YYEKEE (reference sequence). CDR3 DNA sequence: TGTGCCAGCAGCTTCGTGGGAGATAGCAATCAGCCCCAGCATTTT. Translated, it gives CASSFVGDSNQPQHF. Together with reference TRBV5-5 and TRBJ1-5, the CDR3 gives the full variable domain: DAGVTQSPTHLIKTRGQQVTLRCSPISGHKSVSWYQQVLGQGPQFIFQYYEKEERGRGNFPDRFSARQFPNYSSELNVNALLLGDSALYLCASSFVGDSNQPQHFGDGTRLSIL.

CDR3 sequence reads: CASSLDWAPFSEQYF. Here the CDR3 DNA reads TGTGCCAGCAGCTTAGATTGGGCCCCGTTTTCCGAGCAGTACTTC. The chain employs TRBV11-2 and TRBJ2-7; D unresolved. This CDR3 is 15 amino acids long. Deletions cut 0 bases from V and 6 bases from J, with 15 bases between. Germline loops: CDR1 SGHAT, CDR2 FQNNGV.